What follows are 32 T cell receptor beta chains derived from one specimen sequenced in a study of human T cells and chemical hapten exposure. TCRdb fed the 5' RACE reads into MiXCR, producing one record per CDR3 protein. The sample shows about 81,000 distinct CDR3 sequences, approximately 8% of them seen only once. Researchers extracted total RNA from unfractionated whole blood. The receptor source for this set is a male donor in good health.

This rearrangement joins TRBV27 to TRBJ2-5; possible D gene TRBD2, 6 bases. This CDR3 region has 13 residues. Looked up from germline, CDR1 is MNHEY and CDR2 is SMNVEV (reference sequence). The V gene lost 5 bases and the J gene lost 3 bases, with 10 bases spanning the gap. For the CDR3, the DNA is TGTGCCAGCAGTCGGGGGTTCGAAGAGACCCAGTACTTC. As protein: CASSRGFEETQYF.

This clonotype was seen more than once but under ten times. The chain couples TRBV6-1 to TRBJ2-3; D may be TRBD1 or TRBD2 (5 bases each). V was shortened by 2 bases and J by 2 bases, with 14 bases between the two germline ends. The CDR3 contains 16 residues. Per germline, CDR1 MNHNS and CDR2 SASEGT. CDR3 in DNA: TGTGCCAGCAGTGAATTTGGGACGGGGATCACAGATACGCAGTATTTT. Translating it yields CASSEFGTGITDTQYF.

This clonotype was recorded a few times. CDR3 residues: CASSLEIGQGAKEKLFF. The DNA of the CDR3 is TGCGCCAGCAGCTTGGAGATTGGACAGGGGGCGAAGGAAAAACTGTTTTTT. The rearrangement uses TRBV5-1 and TRBJ1-4; 11 bases match TRBD1. Trimming removed 0 bases from V and 8 bases from J; junction bases left unmatched: 9. CDR3 length: 17 residues. Per germline, CDR1 SGHRS and CDR2 YFSETQ.

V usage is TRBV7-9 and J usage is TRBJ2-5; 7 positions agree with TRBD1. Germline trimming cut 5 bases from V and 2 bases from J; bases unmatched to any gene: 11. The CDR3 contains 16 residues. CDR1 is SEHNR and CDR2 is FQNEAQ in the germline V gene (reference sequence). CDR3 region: CASSRILRGPQETQYF. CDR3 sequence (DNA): TGTGCCAGCAGCCGAATACTGAGGGGGCCGCAAGAGACCCAGTACTTC.

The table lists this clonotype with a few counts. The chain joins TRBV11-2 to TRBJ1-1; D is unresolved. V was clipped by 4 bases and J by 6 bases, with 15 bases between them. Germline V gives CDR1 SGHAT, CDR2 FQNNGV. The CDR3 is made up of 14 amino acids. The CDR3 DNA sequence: TGTGCCAGCAGCTCATTGACGGCCTCCTCTGAAGCTTTCTTT. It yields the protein CASSSLTASSEAFF.

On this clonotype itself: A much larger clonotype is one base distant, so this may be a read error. CDR3 residues: CASSEIRVSSYEQYF. CDR3 sequence (DNA): TGTGCCAGCAGTGAGATCAGGGTATCCTCCTACGAGCAGTACTTC. The V and J genes are TRBV25-1 and TRBJ2-7; a possible D gene is TRBD1 (5 bases). The germline V and J ends were trimmed by 3 bases and 0 bases, with 12 bases remaining between them. Germline loops: CDR1 MGHDK, CDR2 SYGVNS. This CDR3 spans 15 amino acids.

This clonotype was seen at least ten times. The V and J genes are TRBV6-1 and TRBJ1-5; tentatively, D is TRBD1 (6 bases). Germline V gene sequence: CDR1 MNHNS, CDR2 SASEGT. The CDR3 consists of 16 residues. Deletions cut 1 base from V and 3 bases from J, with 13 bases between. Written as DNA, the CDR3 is TGTGCCAGCAGTGAAGGTGGTGGGGGCTCCAATCAGCCCCAGCATTTT. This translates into CASSEGGGGSNQPQHF.

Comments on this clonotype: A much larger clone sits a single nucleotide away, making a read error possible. CDR3 sequence reads: CASSPGLAAMTGERFF. DNA for the CDR3: TGCGCCAGCAGCCCCGGACTAGCGGCGATGACCGGGGAGCGGTTTTTT. The chain is built from TRBV5-1 and TRBJ2-2; 10 bases are a match to TRBD2. Per germline, CDR1 SGHRS and CDR2 YFSETQ. The CDR3 is 16 amino acids.

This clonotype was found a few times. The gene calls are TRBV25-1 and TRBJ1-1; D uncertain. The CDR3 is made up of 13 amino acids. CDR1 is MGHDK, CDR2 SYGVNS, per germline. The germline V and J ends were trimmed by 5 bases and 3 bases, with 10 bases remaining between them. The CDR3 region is CASSQNSYTEAFF. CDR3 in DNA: TGTGCCAGCAGTCAAAATAGCTACACTGAAGCTTTCTTT.

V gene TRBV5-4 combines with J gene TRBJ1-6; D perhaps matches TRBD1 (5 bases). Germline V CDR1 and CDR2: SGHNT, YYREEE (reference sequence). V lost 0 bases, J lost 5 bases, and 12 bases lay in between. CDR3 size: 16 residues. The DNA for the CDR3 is TGTGCCAGCAGCTTGGGTCGGGTAGGGGATAATTCACCCCTCCACTTT. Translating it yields CASSLGRVGDNSPLHF.

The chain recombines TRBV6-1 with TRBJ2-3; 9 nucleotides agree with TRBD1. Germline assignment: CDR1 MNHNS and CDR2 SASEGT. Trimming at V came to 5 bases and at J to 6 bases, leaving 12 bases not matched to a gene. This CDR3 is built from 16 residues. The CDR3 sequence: CASSPRVGQGHDTQYF. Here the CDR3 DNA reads TGTGCCAGCAGTCCTAGGGTCGGACAGGGGCACGATACGCAGTATTTT.

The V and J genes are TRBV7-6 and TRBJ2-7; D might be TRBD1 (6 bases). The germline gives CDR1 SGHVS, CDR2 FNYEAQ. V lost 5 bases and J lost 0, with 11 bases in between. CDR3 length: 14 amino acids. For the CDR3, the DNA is TGTGCCAGCAGCATCGGACAGAGCTCCTACGAGCAGTACTTC. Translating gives CASSIGQSSYEQYF.

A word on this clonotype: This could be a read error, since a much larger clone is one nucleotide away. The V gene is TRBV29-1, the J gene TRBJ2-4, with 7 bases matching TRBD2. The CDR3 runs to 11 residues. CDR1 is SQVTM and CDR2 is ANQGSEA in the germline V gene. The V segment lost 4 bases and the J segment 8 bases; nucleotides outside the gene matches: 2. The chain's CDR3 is CSVGRGDIQYF. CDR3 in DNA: TGCAGCGTTGGCCGGGGGGACATTCAGTACTTC.

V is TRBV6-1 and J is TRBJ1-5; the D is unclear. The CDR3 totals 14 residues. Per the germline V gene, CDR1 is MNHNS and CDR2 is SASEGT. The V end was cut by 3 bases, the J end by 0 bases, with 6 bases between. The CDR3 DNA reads TGTGCCAGCAGTGACCAGTATAGCAATCAGCCCCAGCATTTT. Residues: CASSDQYSNQPQHF.

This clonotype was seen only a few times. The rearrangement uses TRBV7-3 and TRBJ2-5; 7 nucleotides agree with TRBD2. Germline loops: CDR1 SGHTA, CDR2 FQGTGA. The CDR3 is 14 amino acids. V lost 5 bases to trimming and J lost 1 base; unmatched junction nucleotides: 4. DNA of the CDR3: TGTGCCAGCAGCGAAACGGGGGGCCAAGAGACCCAGTACTTC. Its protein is CASSETGGQETQYF.

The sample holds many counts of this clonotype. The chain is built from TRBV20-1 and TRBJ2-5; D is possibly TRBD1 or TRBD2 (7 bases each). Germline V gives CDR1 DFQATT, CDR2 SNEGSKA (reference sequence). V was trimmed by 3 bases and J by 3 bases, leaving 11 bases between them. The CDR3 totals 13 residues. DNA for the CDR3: TGCAGTGCTAGCAGGGGGGGTGAAGAGACCCAGTACTTC. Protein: CSASRGGEETQYF.

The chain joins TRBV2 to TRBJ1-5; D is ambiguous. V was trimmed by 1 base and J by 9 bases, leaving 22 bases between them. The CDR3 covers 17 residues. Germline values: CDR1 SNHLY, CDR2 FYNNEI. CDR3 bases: TGTGCCAGCAGTGAAGAAGAAGCGGGCCCACCAGGAAGGCCCCAGCATTTT. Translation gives CASSEEEAGPPGRPQHF. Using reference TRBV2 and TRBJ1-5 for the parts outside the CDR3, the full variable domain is EPEVTQTPSHQVTQMGQEVILRCVPISNHLYFYWYRQILGQKVEFLVSFYNNEISEKSEIFDDQFSVERPDGSNFTLKIRSTKLEDSAMYFCASSEEEAGPPGRPQHFGDGTRLSIL.

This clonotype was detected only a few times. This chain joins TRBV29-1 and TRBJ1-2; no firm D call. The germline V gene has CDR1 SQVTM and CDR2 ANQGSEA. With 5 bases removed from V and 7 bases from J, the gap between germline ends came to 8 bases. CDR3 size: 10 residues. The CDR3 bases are TGCAGCGTTCTAAGTGTTGGCTACACCTTC. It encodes CSVLSVGYTF.

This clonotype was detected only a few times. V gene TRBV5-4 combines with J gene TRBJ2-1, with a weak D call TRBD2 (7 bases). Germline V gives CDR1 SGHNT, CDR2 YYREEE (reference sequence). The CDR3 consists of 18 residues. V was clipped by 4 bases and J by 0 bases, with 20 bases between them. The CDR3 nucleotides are TGTGCCAGCAGCCCCGCCGGGGCGGGGGCGAGCTCCTACAATGAGCAGTTCTTC. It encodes CASSPAGAGASSYNEQFF.

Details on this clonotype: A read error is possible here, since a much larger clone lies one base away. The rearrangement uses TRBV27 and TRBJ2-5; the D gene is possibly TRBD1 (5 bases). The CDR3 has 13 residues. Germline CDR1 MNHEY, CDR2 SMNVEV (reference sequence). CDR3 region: CASSSQDQEIQYF. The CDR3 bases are TGTGCCAGCAGTTCACAGGACCAAGAGATCCAGTACTTC.

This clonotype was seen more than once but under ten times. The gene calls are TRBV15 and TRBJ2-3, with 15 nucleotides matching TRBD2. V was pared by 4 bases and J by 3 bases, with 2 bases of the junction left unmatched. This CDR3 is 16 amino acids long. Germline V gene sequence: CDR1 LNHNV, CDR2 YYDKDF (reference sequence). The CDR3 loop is CATSIGTSGGTDTQYF. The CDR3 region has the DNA TGTGCCACCAGCATAGGGACTAGCGGGGGGACAGATACGCAGTATTTT.

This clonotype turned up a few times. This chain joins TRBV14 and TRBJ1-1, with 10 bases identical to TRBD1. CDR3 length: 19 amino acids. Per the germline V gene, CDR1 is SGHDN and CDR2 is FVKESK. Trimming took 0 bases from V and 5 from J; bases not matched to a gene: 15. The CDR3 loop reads CASSQDLWTGGSVDTEAFF. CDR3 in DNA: TGTGCCAGCAGCCAAGATCTTTGGACAGGGGGTAGCGTGGATACTGAAGCTTTCTTT.

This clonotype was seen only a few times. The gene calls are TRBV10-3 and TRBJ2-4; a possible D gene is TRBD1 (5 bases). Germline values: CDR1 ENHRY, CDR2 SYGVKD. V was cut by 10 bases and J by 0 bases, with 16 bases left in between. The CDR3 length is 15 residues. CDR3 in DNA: TGTGCCACACAACAGGATAATCTAGCCAAAAACATTCAGTACTTC. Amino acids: CATQQDNLAKNIQYF.

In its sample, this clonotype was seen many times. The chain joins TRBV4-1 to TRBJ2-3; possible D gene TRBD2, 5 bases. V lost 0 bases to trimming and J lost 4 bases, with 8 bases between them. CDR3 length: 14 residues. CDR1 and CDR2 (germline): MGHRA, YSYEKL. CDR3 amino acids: CASSQERGPDTQYF. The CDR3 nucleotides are TGCGCCAGCAGCCAAGAACGAGGGCCAGATACGCAGTATTTT.

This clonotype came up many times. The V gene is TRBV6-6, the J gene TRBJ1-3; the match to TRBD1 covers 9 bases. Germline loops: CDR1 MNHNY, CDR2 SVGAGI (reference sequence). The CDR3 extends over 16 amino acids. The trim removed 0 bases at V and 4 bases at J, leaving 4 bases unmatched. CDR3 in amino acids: CASSYSVDRGGNTIYF. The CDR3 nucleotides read TGTGCCAGCAGTTACTCTGTGGACAGGGGAGGAAACACCATATATTTT.

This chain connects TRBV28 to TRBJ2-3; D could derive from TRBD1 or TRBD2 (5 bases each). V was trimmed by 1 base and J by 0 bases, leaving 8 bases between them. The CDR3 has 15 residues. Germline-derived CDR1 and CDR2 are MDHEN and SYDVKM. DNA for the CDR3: TGTGCCAGCAGTTTATTGGGGGAAAGCACAGATACGCAGTATTTT. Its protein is CASSLLGESTDTQYF.

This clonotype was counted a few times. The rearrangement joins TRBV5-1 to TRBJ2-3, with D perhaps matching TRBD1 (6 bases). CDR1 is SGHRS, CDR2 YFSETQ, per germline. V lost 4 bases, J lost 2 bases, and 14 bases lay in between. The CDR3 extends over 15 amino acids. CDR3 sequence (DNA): TGCGCCAGCAGCCTCACAGGGATCTACACAGATACGCAGTATTTT. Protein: CASSLTGIYTDTQYF.

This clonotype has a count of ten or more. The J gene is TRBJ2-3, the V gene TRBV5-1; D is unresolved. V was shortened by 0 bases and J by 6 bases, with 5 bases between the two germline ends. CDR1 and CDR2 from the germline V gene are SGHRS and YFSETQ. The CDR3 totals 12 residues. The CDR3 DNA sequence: TGCGCCAGCAGCTTGGCCGACGATACGCAGTATTTT. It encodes CASSLADDTQYF.

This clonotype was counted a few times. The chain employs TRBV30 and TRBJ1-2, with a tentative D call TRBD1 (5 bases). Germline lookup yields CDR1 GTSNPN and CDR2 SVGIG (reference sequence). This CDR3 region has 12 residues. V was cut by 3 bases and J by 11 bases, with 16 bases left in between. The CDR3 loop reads CAWSLQAGVYTF. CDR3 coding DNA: TGTGCCTGGAGCCTTCAGGCGGGGGTGTACACCTTC.

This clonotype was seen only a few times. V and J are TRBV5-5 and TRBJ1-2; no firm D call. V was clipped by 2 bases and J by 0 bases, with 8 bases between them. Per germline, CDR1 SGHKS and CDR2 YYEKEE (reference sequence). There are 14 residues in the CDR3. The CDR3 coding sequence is TGTGCCAGCAGCTTATTACCGACTAACTATGGCTACACCTTC. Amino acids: CASSLLPTNYGYTF.

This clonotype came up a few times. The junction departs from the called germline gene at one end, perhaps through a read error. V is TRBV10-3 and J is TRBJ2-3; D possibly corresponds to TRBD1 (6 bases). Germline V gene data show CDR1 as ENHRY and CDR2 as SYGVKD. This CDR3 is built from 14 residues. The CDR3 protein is CAISGPGESDTQYF. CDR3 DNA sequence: TGTGCCATAAGTGGCCCAGGGGAGTCAGATACGCAGTATTTT.

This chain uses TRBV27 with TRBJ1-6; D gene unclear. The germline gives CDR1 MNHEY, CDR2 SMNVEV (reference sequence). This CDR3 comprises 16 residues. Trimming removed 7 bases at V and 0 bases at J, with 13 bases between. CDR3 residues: CASMVFMGSYNSPLHF. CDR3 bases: TGTGCCAGCATGGTCTTCATGGGCTCCTATAATTCACCCCTCCACTTT.